These 2 T cell receptor beta chains were all obtained from the same sample, sequenced in a study of T cell clonality in common variable immunodeficiency. Generated by immunoSEQ multiplex PCR, the TCRdb table keeps only in-frame clones and is missing some. The sample includes tens of thousands of clones, none of them occurring once. Sequencing input: peripheral blood mononuclear cells. The receptors stem from a person aged 18 to 70 in good health.

At least ten counts were recorded for this clone. The CDR3 extends 3 residues past the end of the read, so its final part is completed from the germline J gene. The chain uses TRBV19 and TRBJ2-1; perhaps TRBD2 as D (6 bases). Germline CDR1 reads LNHDA; CDR2 reads SQIVND (reference sequence). Trimming removed 5 bases from V and 4 bases from J, with 12 bases in between. The CDR3 has 14 amino acids. Incomplete CDR3 DNA: TGTGCCAGTAGTGAGGGACTGCCTTACAATGAG. As protein: CASSEGLPYNE. The whole CDR3 sequence is CASSEGLPYNEQFF.

This clone was found a few times. Since a much larger clone is just one base distant, this may be a read error. With the read ending 3 residues before the CDR3 end, the germline J gene is used to fill in that end. The gene calls are TRBV5-1 and TRBJ2-5, with 11 nucleotides matching TRBD2. Germline V gives CDR1 SGHRS, CDR2 YFSETQ. CDR3 length: 17 residues. The CDR3 sequence is CASSLEGLAGGADTQYF. CDR3 DNA, as far as it was read: TGCGCCAGCAGCTTGGAGGGGCTAGCGGGAGGAGCAGATACC.